This T cell receptor beta chain derives from a study of beta chain features in type 1 diabetes. As concerns this clone: No antigen is known for it.

The entirety of the isolated RNA underwent reverse transcription, so expressed TCRB transcripts were sequenced. Some clones are missing from TCRdb's copy, which holds only in-frame ones; the method was immunoSEQ multiplex PCR. The data show about 650,000 clones, under 15% seen once. Findings and caveats of the study: Researchers report that Type 1 diabetes patients had moderately but significantly shorter TCRB CDR3s across all four CD4+ subsets.

The clonotype originates from a man under 40 with type 1 diabetes. The sample comprised naive CD4+ T cells from blood.

The CDR3 sequence: CASSQDVGPRTDTQYF. The CDR3 DNA reads TGCGCCAGCAGCCAAGATGTAGGGCCCCGCACAGATACGCAGTATTTT. The chain recombines TRBV4-1 with TRBJ2-3; D not resolved. Germline values: CDR1 MGHRA, CDR2 YSYEKL. V gave up 0 bases and J gave up 1 base, with 11 bases separating them. The CDR3 runs to 16 residues.